This T cell receptor beta chain was retrieved from a study of T cell responses to AZD1222 COVID-19 vaccine. Clones were read by immunoSEQ multiplex PCR, and TCRdb kept only the in-frame ones, dropping some. The table lists roughly 84,000 clones, 70% to 90% of them singletons. The V gene lost 7 bases and the J gene lost 4 bases, with 13 bases spanning the gap. CDR1 is SGHNT and CDR2 is YENEEA in the germline V gene. The CDR3 sequence is 14 residues long. The sequencing used peripheral blood, collected 28 days after the second AZD1222 dose. The rearrangement joins TRBV11-3 to TRBJ1-4; D gene uncertain. This sequence originates from an adult who received the AZD1222 COVID-19 vaccine. The CDR3 sequence is CASKVGGHNEKLFF. The CDR3 DNA reads as TGTGCCAGCAAAGTGGGCGGTCATAATGAAAAACTGTTTTTT.